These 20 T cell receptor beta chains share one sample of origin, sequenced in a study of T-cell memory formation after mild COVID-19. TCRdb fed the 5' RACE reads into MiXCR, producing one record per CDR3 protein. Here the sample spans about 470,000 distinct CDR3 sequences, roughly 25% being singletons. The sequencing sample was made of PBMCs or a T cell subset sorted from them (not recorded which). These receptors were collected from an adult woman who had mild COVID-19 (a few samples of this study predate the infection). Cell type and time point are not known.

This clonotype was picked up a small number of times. CDR3 amino acids: CSVNREINEQFF. Here the CDR3 DNA reads TGCAGCGTCAACAGGGAGATCAATGAGCAGTTCTTC. V usage is TRBV29-1 and J usage is TRBJ2-1; possible D gene TRBD1, 6 bases. CDR3 size: 12 residues. Trimming removed 6 bases at V and 6 bases at J, with 12 bases between. Germline V gives CDR1 SQVTM, CDR2 ANQGSEA.

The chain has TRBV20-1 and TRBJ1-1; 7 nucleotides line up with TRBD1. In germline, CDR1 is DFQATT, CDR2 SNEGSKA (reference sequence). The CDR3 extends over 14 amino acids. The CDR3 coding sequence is TGCAGCCCAGGGGGTGATTTGGGGAACACTGAAGCTTTCTTT. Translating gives CSPGGDLGNTEAFF.

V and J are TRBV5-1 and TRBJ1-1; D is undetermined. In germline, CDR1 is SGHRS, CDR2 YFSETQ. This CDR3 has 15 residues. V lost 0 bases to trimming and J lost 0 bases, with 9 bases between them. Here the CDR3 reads CASSLDVAMNTEAFF. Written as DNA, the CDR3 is TGCGCCAGCAGCTTGGACGTGGCGATGAACACTGAAGCTTTCTTT.

The CDR3 DNA is TGTGCCAGCAGTGGCCTAGCGATGTACCAAGAGACCCAGTACTTC. Its protein product is CASSGLAMYQETQYF. The chain uses TRBV25-1 and TRBJ2-5; TRBD2 is a possible D gene (6 bases). The CDR3 is 15 amino acids. Trimming pared 4 bases from V and 0 bases from J, leaving 12 bases between. Germline loops: CDR1 MGHDK, CDR2 SYGVNS.

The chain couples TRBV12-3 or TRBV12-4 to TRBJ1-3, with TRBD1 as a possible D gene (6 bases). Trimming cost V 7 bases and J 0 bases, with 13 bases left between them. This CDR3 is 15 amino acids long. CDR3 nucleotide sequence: TGTGCCAGCATCCCTCAGGGACACTCTGGAAACACCATATATTTT. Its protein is CASIPQGHSGNTIYF.

The CDR3 region has the DNA TGTGCCAGCAGTTTCAATGCGGGGGTTGGCGAGCAGTACTTC. It encodes CASSFNAGVGEQYF. The genes are TRBV12-3 or TRBV12-4 and TRBJ2-7; TRBD2 aligns across 7 bases. The J segment lost 6 bases and the V segment lost 3 bases, leaving 8 bases of the junction unmatched. The CDR3 sequence is 14 residues long.

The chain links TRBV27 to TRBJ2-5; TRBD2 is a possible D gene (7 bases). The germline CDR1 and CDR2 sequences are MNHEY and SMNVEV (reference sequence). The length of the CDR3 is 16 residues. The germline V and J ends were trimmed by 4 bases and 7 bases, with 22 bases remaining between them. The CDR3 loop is CASSYRTGGGPGTQYF. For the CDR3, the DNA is TGTGCCAGCAGTTATCGGACTGGCGGGGGCCCTGGGACCCAGTACTTC.

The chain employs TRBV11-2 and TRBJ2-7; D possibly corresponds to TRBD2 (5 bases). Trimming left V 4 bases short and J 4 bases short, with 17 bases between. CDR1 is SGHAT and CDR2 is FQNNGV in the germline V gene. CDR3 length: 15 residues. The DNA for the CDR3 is TGTGCCAGCAGCTCCGGGATATCCGAGTGGTACGAGCAGTACTTC. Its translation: CASSSGISEWYEQYF.

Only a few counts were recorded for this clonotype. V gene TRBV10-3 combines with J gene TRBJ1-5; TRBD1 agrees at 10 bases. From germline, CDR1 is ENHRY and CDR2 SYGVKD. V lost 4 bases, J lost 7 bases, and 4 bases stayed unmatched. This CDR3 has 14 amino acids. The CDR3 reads CAISGQGASQPQHF. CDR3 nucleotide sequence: TGTGCCATCAGTGGACAGGGGGCCAGCCAGCCCCAGCATTTT.

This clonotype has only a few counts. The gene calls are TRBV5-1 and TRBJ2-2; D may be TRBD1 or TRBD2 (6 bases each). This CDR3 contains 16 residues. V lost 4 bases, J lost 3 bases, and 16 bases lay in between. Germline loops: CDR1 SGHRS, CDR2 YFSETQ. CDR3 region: CASSPALGGYTGELFF. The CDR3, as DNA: TGCGCCAGCAGCCCCGCTTTAGGGGGGTACACCGGGGAGCTGTTTTTT.

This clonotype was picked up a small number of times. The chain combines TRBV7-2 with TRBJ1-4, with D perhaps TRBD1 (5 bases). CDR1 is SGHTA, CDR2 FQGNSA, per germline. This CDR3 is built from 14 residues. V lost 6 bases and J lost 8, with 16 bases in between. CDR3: CASSSGTRAEKLFF. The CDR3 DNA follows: TGTGCCAGCAGTTCCGGGACTAGAGCGGAAAAACTGTTTTTT.

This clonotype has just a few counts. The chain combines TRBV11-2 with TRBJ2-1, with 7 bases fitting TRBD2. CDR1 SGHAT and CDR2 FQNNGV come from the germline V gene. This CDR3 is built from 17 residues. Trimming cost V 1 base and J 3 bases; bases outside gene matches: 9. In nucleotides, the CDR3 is TGTGCCAGCAGCTTAGGGTCAGCGGGGTTCCTCTACAATGAGCAGTTCTTC. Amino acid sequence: CASSLGSAGFLYNEQFF.

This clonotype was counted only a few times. Here the CDR3 DNA reads TGTGCCAGCAGTTTGGGGGTATTCGGTACGCAGTATTTT. Protein: CASSLGVFGTQYF. The chain recombines TRBV27 with TRBJ2-3; D possibly matches TRBD1 or TRBD2 (5 bases each). Between the trimmed V and J ends, which lost 3 bases and 8 bases, there was a span of 12 bases. The CDR3 loop spans 13 amino acids. CDR1 and CDR2 (germline): MNHEY, SMNVEV (reference sequence).

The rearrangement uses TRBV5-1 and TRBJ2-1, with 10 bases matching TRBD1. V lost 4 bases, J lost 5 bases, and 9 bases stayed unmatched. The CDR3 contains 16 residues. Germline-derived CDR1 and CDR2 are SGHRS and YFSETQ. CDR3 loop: CASSPRPGTGDNEQFF. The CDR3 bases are TGCGCCAGCAGCCCCCGCCCCGGGACAGGGGACAATGAGCAGTTCTTC.

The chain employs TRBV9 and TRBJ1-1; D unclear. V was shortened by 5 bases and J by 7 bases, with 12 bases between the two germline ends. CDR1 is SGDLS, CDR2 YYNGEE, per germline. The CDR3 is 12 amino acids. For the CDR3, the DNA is TGTGCCAGCAGTAATGACCGTTTTGAAGCTTTCTTT. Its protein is CASSNDRFEAFF. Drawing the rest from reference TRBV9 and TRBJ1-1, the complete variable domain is DSGVTQTPKHLITATGQRVTLRCSPRSGDLSVYWYQQSLDQGLQFLIQYYNGEERAKGNILERFSAQQFPDLHSELNLSSLELGDSALYFCASSNDRFEAFFGQGTRLTVV.

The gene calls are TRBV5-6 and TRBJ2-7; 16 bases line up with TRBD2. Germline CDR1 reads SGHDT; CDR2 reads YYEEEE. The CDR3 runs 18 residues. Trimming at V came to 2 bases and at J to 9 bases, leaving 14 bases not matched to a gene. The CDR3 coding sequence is TGTGCCAGCAGCTTAGCCAAGCCGGGACTAGCGGGAGGGCCGGTGCAGTACTTC. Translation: CASSLAKPGLAGGPVQYF. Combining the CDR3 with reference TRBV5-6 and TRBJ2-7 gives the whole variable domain DAGVTQSPTHLIKTRGQQVTLRCSPKSGHDTVSWYQQALGQGPQFIFQYYEEEERQRGNFPDRFSGHQFPNYSSELNVNALLLGDSALYLCASSLAKPGLAGGPVQYFGPGTRLTVT.

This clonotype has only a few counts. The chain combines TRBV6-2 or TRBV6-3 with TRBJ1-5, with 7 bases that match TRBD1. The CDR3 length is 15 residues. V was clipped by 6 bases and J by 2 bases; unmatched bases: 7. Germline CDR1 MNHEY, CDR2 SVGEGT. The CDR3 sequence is CASRETGLGNQPQHF. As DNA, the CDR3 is TGTGCCAGCAGGGAGACAGGGTTAGGCAATCAGCCCCAGCATTTT.

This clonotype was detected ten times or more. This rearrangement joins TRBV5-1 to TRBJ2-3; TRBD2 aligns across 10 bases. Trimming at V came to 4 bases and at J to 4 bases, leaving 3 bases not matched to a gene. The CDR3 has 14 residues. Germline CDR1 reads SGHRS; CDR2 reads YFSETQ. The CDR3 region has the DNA TGCGCCAGCAGCCGCCTAGCGGGAGCAGATACGCAGTATTTT. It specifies CASSRLAGADTQYF.

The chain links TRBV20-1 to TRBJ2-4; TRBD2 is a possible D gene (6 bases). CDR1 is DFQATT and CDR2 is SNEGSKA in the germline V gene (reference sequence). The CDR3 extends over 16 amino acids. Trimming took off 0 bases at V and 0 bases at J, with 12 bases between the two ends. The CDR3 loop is CSARDLAGLAKNIQYF. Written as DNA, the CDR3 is TGCAGTGCTAGAGATCTTGCGGGGCTAGCCAAAAACATTCAGTACTTC.

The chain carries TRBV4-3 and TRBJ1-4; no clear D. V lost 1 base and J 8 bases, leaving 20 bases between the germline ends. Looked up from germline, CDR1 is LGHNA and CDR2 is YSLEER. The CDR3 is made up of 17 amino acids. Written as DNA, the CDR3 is TGCGCCAGCAGCCAAGGGGAGGGAGCTGCGACCCTGGAAAAACTGTTTTTT. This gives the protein CASSQGEGAATLEKLFF.